This T cell receptor beta chain appears in the sequencing data of a study of CD8 T cells in ankylosing spondylitis. The authors made TCR beta libraries by quantitative 5'-RACE with molecular barcodes. TCRdb recomputed calls from the 5' RACE reads with MiXCR, one row per CDR3 protein. This sample has 800,000 to 900,000 distinct CDR3 sequences, with 10% to 15% found just once. Study conclusions and caveats: There was a TCR beta motif, made of fewer than 10 highly homologous variants, that appeared characteristic of ankylosing spondylitis blood. Disease-associated clones were reportedly significantly overrepresented in matched ankylosing spondylitis synovial fluid. Disease-linked clones bore a CD8+ phenotype and were relatively rare in peripheral blood.

The sample holds many counts of this clonotype. Its specificity is not known. The germline V and J ends were trimmed by 3 bases and 0 bases, with 12 bases remaining between them. CDR1 DFQATT and CDR2 SNEGSKA come from the germline V gene (reference sequence). The CDR3 runs to 16 residues. The sample comprised blood, either unsorted or a sorted T cell fraction (not recorded which). J is TRBJ1-6 and V is TRBV20-1; TRBD1 is a possible D gene (5 bases). The TCR comes from a male donor with ankylosing spondylitis. The DNA of the CDR3 is TGCAGTGCTAGGGGGGGTCTGAGCTCCTATAATTCACCCCTCCACTTT. Translated, it gives CSARGGLSSYNSPLHF.